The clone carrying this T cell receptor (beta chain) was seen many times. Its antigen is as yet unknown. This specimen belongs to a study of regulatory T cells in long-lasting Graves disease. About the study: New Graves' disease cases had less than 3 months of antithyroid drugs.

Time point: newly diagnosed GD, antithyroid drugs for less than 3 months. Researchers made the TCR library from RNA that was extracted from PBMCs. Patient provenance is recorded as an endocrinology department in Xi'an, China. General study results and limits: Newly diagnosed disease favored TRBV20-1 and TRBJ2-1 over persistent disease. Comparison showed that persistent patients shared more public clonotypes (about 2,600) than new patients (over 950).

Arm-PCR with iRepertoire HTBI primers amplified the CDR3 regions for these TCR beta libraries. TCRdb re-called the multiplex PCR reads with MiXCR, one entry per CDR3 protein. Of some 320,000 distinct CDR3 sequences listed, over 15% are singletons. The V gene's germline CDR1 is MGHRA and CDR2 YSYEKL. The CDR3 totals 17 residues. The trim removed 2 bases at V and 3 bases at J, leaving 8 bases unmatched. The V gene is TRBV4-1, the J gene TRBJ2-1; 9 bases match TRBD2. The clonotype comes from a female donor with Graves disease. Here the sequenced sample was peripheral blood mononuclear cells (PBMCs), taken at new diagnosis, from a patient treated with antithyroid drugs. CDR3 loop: CASSQRWREGFYNEQFF. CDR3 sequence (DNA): TGCGCCAGCAGCCAACGTTGGCGGGAGGGCTTCTACAATGAGCAGTTCTTC.